These 16 T cell receptor beta chains were all obtained from the same sample, sequenced in a study of cytomegalovirus exposure and HLA in healthy donors. Primers for the PCR totalled 60 Vbeta and 13 Jbeta. The table came from immunoSEQ multiplex PCR; TCRdb's copy has only in-frame clones and leaves some out. The table lists 150,000 to 200,000 clones, 77% of them singletons. Sequenced sample: PBMCs. These receptors were obtained from a woman aged 55-75 years in good health and CMV-seropositive.

The chain carries TRBV7-2 and TRBJ2-7; TRBD2 agrees at 8 bases. The V gene's germline CDR1 is SGHTA and CDR2 FQGNSA. This CDR3 has 14 amino acids. Germline trimming cut 2 bases from V and 3 bases from J; bases unmatched to any gene: 3. CDR3 bases: TGTGCCAGCAGCTTACCCGGGACTAGCTACGAGCAGTACTTC. Its protein product is CASSLPGTSYEQYF.

This clone was detected only once. The rearrangement uses TRBV18 and TRBJ2-1; D may be TRBD1 (5 bases). Trimming took 3 bases from V and 2 from J, leaving 11 bases between them. Germline CDR1 is KGHSH and CDR2 is LQKENI. This CDR3 is 15 amino acids long. The CDR3 loop reads CASSPPGLTYNEQFF. The CDR3 DNA reads as TGTGCCAGCTCACCCCCAGGGTTAACCTACAATGAGCAGTTCTTC.

The V gene is TRBV7-9, the J gene TRBJ2-5; 10 bases are shared with TRBD2. V shed 8 bases and J 5 bases; nucleotides not matched to a gene: 5. From germline, CDR1 is SEHNR and CDR2 FQNEAQ (reference sequence). The CDR3 is 13 amino acids. This chain's CDR3 is CASLAGAGETQYF. CDR3 DNA: TGTGCCAGCCTAGCGGGAGCTGGGGAGACCCAGTACTTC.

This sequence joins TRBV19 and TRBJ2-3; 9 positions match TRBD1. This CDR3 has 16 residues. Germline V gives CDR1 LNHDA, CDR2 SQIVND (reference sequence). Trimming removed 10 bases from V and 2 bases from J; junction bases left unmatched: 13. For the CDR3, the DNA is TGTGCCACAAGACGGTCAACAGGGGGCAACACAGATACGCAGTATTTT. It yields the protein CATRRSTGGNTDTQYF. Supplemented by reference TRBV19 and TRBJ2-3, the full variable domain reads DGGITQSPKYLFRKEGQNVTLSCEQNLNHDAMYWYRQDPGQGLRLIYYSQIVNDFQKGDIAEGYSVSREKKESFPLTVTSAQKNPTAFYLCATRRSTGGNTDTQYFGPGTRLTVL.

The CDR3 is CAWIPPGSGYTF. For the CDR3, the DNA is TGTGCCTGGATCCCTCCAGGGTCTGGCTACACCTTC. The V and J genes are TRBV30 and TRBJ1-2; D possibly corresponds to TRBD1 (5 bases). Trimming left V 4 bases short and J 7 bases short, with 13 bases between. Germline V gene data show CDR1 as GTSNPN and CDR2 as SVGIG (reference sequence). This CDR3 contains 12 residues.

This chain links TRBV29-1 with TRBJ2-7, with 14 bases identical to TRBD2. Germline V lookup: CDR1 SQVTM, CDR2 ANQGSEA. CDR3 size: 13 residues. With V trimmed by 7 bases and J by 6 bases, 5 bases remained unmatched. CDR3 in DNA: TGCAGCGCGGGACTAGCGGGAGAGGGCGAGCAGTACTTC. It is translated as CSAGLAGEGEQYF.

This clone turned up a few times. J is TRBJ2-7 and V is TRBV7-3; 7 bases are shared with TRBD2. The CDR3 length is 15 residues. The ends lost 2 bases at V and 0 bases at J; junction bases unmatched: 4. The germline V gene encodes CDR1 SGHTA and CDR2 FQGTGA. The CDR3 region has the DNA TGTGCCAGCAGCTTAGGAGCGGGGTCCTCCTACGAGCAGTACTTC. This encodes CASSLGAGSSYEQYF.

The V call is TRBV5-4, the J call TRBJ2-7; 7 bases line up with TRBD2. Germline V lookup: CDR1 SGHNT, CDR2 YYREEE (reference sequence). With 1 base clipped from V and 0 bases from J, the junction kept 4 bases outside the gene matches. The length of the CDR3 is 15 residues. CDR3 loop: CASSLRLADSYEQYF. DNA for the CDR3: TGTGCCAGCAGCTTGCGACTAGCCGACTCCTACGAGCAGTACTTC.

The V and J genes are TRBV11-2 and TRBJ2-1; D may be TRBD2 (5 bases). CDR3 length: 12 residues. Trimming stripped 2 bases from V and 6 bases from J, with 5 bases between. Germline lookup yields CDR1 SGHAT and CDR2 FQNNGV. This CDR3 is CASSLTSNEQFF. In DNA form, the CDR3 reads TGTGCCAGCAGCTTAACTAGCAATGAGCAGTTCTTC.

This clone was detected only once. The chain couples TRBV30 to TRBJ2-5; the D is unclear. The CDR3 is 12 amino acids. Trimming removed 0 bases at V and 3 bases at J, with 5 bases between. Germline values: CDR1 GTSNPN, CDR2 SVGIG (reference sequence). The chain's CDR3 is CAWSVLEETQYF. DNA for the CDR3: TGTGCCTGGAGTGTACTTGAAGAGACCCAGTACTTC.

The chain joins TRBV7-2 to TRBJ1-3; weak D call: TRBD1 (5 bases). V was pared by 5 bases and J by 0 bases, with 8 bases between. CDR3 length: 14 amino acids. The V gene's germline CDR1 is SGHTA and CDR2 FQGNSA. The DNA for the CDR3 is TGTGCCAGCAGCCCTCAGGGCTCTGGAAACACCATATATTTT. Protein product: CASSPQGSGNTIYF.

This clone showed up just a few times. This chain links TRBV7-2 with TRBJ2-1, with D perhaps TRBD2 (6 bases). The V end lost 5 bases, the J end lost 1 base, and 9 bases lay between the germline ends. The CDR3 is 14 amino acids. CDR1 is SGHTA, CDR2 FQGNSA, per germline. The CDR3 nucleotides read TGTGCCAGCAGCCTGGCGGGGTCCTACAATGAGCAGTTCTTC. Translation gives CASSLAGSYNEQFF.

The chain joins TRBV18 to TRBJ2-1; 10 bases agree with TRBD2. This CDR3 contains 20 residues. The germline gives CDR1 KGHSH, CDR2 LQKENI. Unmatched junction bases numbered 12, after V lost 1 base and J lost 0 bases. DNA of the CDR3: TGTGCCAGCTCACCACGGGGTAGTAGCGGGGGGCTCAGCTCCTACAATGAGCAGTTCTTC. Translating gives CASSPRGSSGGLSSYNEQFF.

The J gene is TRBJ2-1, the V gene TRBV7-9; 10 positions agree with TRBD1. This CDR3 contains 16 residues. V lost 3 bases to trimming and J lost 4 bases; unmatched junction nucleotides: 6. Germline V gives CDR1 SEHNR, CDR2 FQNEAQ (reference sequence). For the CDR3, the DNA is TGTGCCAGCAGCTTTAACAGGACAGGGGGTTACAATGAGCAGTTCTTC. It encodes CASSFNRTGGYNEQFF.

This rearrangement joins TRBV11-3 to TRBJ1-3; D might be TRBD1 (6 bases). CDR3 length equals 19 residues. The germline gives CDR1 SGHNT, CDR2 YENEEA. Trimming removed 5 bases at V and 1 base at J, with 24 bases between. In DNA, the CDR3 is TGTGCCAGCAGCCCAGAAGGACCCCCGCAGGGGCCGTCTGGAAACACCATATATTTT. This encodes CASSPEGPPQGPSGNTIYF.

The V call is TRBV7-8, the J call TRBJ1-1, with 9 bases lining up with TRBD1. Per the germline V gene, CDR1 is SGHVS and CDR2 is FQNEAQ. V lost 1 base, J lost 11 bases, and 8 bases stayed unmatched. CDR3 length: 14 residues. CDR3 DNA: TGTGCCAGCAGCTTAGTTGACAGGGGGTGGTTTGCTTTCTTT. Its protein product is CASSLVDRGWFAFF. The whole variable domain, remainder taken from reference TRBV7-8 and TRBJ1-1, is GAGVSQSPRYKVAKRGQDVALRCDPISGHVSLFWYQQALGQGPEFLTYFQNEAQLDKSGLPSDRFFAERPEGSVSTLKIQRTQQEDSAVYLCASSLVDRGWFAFFGQGTRLTVV.